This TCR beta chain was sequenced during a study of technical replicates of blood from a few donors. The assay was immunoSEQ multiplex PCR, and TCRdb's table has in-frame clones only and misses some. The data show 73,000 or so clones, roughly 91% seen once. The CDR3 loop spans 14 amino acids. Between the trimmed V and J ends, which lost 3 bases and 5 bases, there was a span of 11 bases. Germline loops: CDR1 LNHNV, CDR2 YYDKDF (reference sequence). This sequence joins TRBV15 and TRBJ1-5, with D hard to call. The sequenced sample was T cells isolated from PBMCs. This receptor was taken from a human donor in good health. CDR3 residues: CATSSNSRDQPQHF. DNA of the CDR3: TGTGCCACCAGCAGTAATTCTCGGGATCAGCCCCAGCATTTT.